This T cell receptor (beta chain) was obtained from a study of blood T cells in healthy people across ages. Combining a sample-barcoded 5' primer with a J-beta primer mix, a second PCR ran for 7 to 11 cycles. One entry per CDR3 protein results from TCRdb running MiXCR on the 5' RACE reads. The data hold around 1,000,000 distinct CDR3 sequences, with 20% to 25% observed a single time. Each individual donor underwent a draw of 8.5 to 10 milliliters of peripheral blood. Isolation recovered at least 7 million PBMCs from every sample. With each sample, at least 6 micrograms of total RNA were extracted. The same sample was also studied in work on T cells of mothers and their children. From that report: Samples came from a few healthy Caucasian mothers and their six children.

The sample consisted of blood. The TCR originated in a girl between 2 and 10 years old in good health.

The CDR3 region has the DNA TGCGCCAGCACAAGGGGGAGTGGGGAGACCCAGTACTTC. It yields the protein CASTRGSGETQYF. The chain employs TRBV5-1 and TRBJ2-5; possibly TRBD1 for D (6 bases). Trimming removed 6 bases at V and 5 bases at J, with 14 bases between. Germline loops: CDR1 SGHRS, CDR2 YFSETQ. The CDR3 runs 13 residues. Full variable domain (missing parts from reference TRBV5-1 and TRBJ2-5): KAGVTQTPRYLIKTRGQQVTLSCSPISGHRSVSWYQQTPGQGLQFLFEYFSETQRNKGNFPGRFSGRQFSNSRSEMNVSTLELGDSALYLCASTRGSGETQYFGPGTRLLVL.